This TCR beta chain was sequenced in a study of blood T cell repertoires in COVID-19. Study at large: From the United States, Italy and Spain came samples of acute and convalescent COVID-19.

The method was immunoSEQ multiplex PCR; TCRdb's version includes in-frame clones alone and lacks a portion of them. The sample shows 400,000 or so clones, approximately 90% of them seen only once. The CDR3 has 13 amino acids. CDR1 is SNHLY, CDR2 FYNNEI, per germline. V lost 8 bases to trimming and J lost 3 bases, with 13 bases between them. This rearrangement joins TRBV2 to TRBJ1-2, with D tentatively TRBD1 (5 bases). What was sequenced was peripheral blood. The source is a man younger than 30 with COVID-19, enrolled during active disease. This CDR3 is CASGDGRDYGYTF. In DNA form, the CDR3 reads TGTGCCAGCGGGGACGGGAGGGACTATGGCTACACCTTC.